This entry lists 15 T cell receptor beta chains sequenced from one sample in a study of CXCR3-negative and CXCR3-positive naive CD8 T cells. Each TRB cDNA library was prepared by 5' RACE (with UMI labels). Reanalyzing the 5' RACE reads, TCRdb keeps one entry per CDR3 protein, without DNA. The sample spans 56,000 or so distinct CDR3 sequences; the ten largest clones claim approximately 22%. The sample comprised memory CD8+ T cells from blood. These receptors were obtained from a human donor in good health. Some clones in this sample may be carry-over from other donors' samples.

CDR3 loop: CSARAEGDTEAFF. V and J are TRBV20-1 and TRBJ1-1. The CDR3 contains 13 residues. Germline V lookup: CDR1 DFQATT, CDR2 SNEGSKA (reference sequence).

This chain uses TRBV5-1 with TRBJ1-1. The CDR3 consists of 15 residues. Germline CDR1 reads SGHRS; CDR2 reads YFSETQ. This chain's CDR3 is CASSLENVGNTEAFF.

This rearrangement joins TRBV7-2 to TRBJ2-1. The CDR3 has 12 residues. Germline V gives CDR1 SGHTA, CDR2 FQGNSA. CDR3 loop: CASSFSNNEQFF.

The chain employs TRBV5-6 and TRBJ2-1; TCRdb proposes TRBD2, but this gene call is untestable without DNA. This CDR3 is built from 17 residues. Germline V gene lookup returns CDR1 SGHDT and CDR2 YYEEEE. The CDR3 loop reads CASSLSQRRGKGNEQFF.

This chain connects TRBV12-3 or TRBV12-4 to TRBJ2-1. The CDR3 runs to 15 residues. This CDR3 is CASSTSDKPYNEQFF.

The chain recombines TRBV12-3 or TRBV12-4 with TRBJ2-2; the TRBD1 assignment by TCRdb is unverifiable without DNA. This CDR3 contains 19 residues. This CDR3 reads CASSLSPATGLEKTGELFF.

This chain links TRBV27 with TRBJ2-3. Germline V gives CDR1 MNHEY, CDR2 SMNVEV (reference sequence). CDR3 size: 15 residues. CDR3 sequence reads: CASSRPQEFTDTQYF.

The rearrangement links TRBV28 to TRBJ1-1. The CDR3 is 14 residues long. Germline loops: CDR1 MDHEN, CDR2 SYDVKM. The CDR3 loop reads CASSPPTGRAEAFF.

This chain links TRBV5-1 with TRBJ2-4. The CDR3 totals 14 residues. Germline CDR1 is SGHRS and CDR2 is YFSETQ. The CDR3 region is CASGDGSGESIQYF.

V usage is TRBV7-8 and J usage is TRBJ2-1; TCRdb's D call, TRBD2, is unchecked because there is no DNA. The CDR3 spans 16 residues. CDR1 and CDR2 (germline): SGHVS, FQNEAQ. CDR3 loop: CASSLVESLRWNEQFF.

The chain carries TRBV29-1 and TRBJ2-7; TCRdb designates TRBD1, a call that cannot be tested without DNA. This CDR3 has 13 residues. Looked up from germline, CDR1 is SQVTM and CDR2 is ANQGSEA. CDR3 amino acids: CSVELTGGYEQYF.

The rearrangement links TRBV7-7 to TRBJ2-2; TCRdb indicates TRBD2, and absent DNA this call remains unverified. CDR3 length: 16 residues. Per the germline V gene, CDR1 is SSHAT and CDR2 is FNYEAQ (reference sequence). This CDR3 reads CASSILAGEYAGELFF.

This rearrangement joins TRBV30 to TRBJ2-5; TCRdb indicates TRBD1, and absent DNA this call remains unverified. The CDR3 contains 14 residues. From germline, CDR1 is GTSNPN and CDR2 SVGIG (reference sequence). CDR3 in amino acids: CAWSVDRGQETQYF.

The CDR3 here is CASSLVQETTNEKLFF. The chain combines TRBV7-9 with TRBJ1-4; TCRdb's D call, TRBD1, is unchecked because there is no DNA. Germline values: CDR1 SEHNR, CDR2 FQNEAQ (reference sequence). The CDR3 totals 16 residues.

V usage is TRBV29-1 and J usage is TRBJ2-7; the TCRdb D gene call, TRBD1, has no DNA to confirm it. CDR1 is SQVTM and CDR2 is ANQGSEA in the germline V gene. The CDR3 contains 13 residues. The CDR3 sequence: CSVEGQVNYEQYF.